This TCR beta chain was identified during a study of molecular identifiers for immune sequencing clone quantification. Study results and caveats: Clones carrying above 20 RNA copies accounted for over 99% of effector molecules, under 1% in naive cells.

In TCRdb, the PCR reads were re-called with MiXCR into one record per CDR3 protein. The table records about 640,000 distinct CDR3 sequences, 20% of them present only once. The length of the CDR3 is 15 residues. V trimming: 3 bases; J trimming: 3 bases; junction bases outside the gene matches: 4. Germline CDR1 and CDR2: MGHRA and YSYEKL. Input for naive CD8 libraries was 20,000 to 1,000,000 sorted cells; the RNA fraction used was 10%, 30% or 50%. Sorting selected naive CD8 T cells with a CD8+CD4-CCR7+CD45RA+ phenotype. This clonotype has ten or more counts. The antigen remains undetermined. Sequenced material: naive CD8+ T cells from blood, with Jurkat cell RNA spiked in. Subset of the sample: FACS-sorted CD8+CD4-CCR7+CD45RA+ naive T cells. The sequence was obtained from a human donor in good health. Some libraries in this study had Jurkat cell RNA spiked in. The gene calls are TRBV4-1 and TRBJ2-5; 10 bases agree with TRBD1. The CDR3 nucleotides read TGCGCCAGCAGCCAGGGACAGGGGTTGGAAGAGACCCAGTACTTC. This encodes CASSQGQGLEETQYF.